These 20 T cell receptor beta chains were all obtained from the same sample, sequenced in a study of beta chain features in type 1 diabetes. Study-level findings and limits: Among all four CD4+ subsets, Type 1 diabetes patients had TCRB CDR3s that were moderately but significantly shorter.

The sequenced template was cDNA made from the entire isolated RNA. Assay: immunoSEQ multiplex PCR; the TCRdb copy retains only in-frame clones and omits some. The top ten hold less than 0.025% of the sample, which has roughly 700,000 clones, roughly 13% seen once. What these receptors recognize is not known. Sequenced input: naive CD4+ T cells from blood. The receptors derive from a man aged 18 to 29 with type 1 diabetes.

This clone occurred a few times. V usage is TRBV11-3 and J usage is TRBJ1-1; D unclear. The CDR3 length is 16 residues. Deletions cut 5 bases from V and 0 bases from J, with 16 bases between. Germline lookup yields CDR1 SGHNT and CDR2 YENEEA. Here the CDR3 DNA reads TGTGCCAGCAGCGCACGCAGCGTACTTATGAACACTGAAGCTTTCTTT. Residues: CASSARSVLMNTEAFF.

The sample holds a few counts of this clone. This sample also contains other DNA sequences that code for the same CDR3. This sequence joins TRBV7-2 and TRBJ1-2; no reliable D call. The CDR3 covers 13 residues. Trimming cost V 6 bases and J 1 base, with 9 bases left between them. Germline CDR1 and CDR2: SGHTA and FQGNSA. The CDR3 sequence is CASRPDLNYGYTF. The CDR3 region has the DNA TGTGCCAGCAGACCCGATCTTAACTATGGCTACACCTTC.

The CDR3: CASSPGGGGFRQQFF. The CDR3 coding sequence is TGTGCCAGCAGCCCTGGGGGCGGCGGCTTTCGCCAGCAGTTCTTC. V and J are TRBV9 and TRBJ2-1; TRBD1 is a possible D gene (6 bases). Trimming shortened V by 4 bases and J by 11 bases, and 22 bases separated the two germline ends. This CDR3 is 15 amino acids long. Germline values: CDR1 SGDLS, CDR2 YYNGEE.

CDR3 amino acids: CASSPQGQTGGETQYF. CDR3 coding DNA: TGTGCCAGCAGCCCCCAAGGTCAGACAGGGGGGGAGACCCAGTACTTC. This chain uses TRBV7-9 with TRBJ2-5, with 9 bases aligning to TRBD1. The junction had 12 bases not matched to a gene; V was cut back by 5 bases and J by 5 bases. Germline CDR1 and CDR2: SEHNR and FQNEAQ (reference sequence). The CDR3 runs to 16 residues. The full variable domain, completed using reference TRBV7-9 and TRBJ2-5, is DTGVSQNPRHKITKRGQNVTFRCDPISEHNRLYWYRQTLGQGPEFLTYFQNEAQLEKSRLLSDRFSAERPKGSFSTLEIQRTEQGDSAMYLCASSPQGQTGGETQYFGPGTRLLVL.

This clone was seen only a few times. The V call is TRBV30, the J call TRBJ1-1; D not certain. Per germline, CDR1 GTSNPN and CDR2 SVGIG (reference sequence). This CDR3 has 13 residues. V lost 4 bases and J lost 4, with 13 bases in between. The CDR3 sequence: CAWISQRGTEAFF. The CDR3 DNA reads TGTGCCTGGATATCTCAGCGGGGCACTGAAGCTTTCTTT.

The chain combines TRBV5-1 with TRBJ2-2; the D is unclear. The CDR3 covers 16 residues. V lost 4 bases to trimming and J lost 8 bases, with 21 bases between them. Per the germline V gene, CDR1 is SGHRS and CDR2 is YFSETQ. CDR3 DNA: TGCGCCAGCAGCGCCAGACGGGTCTCCGTCGGAGGGGAGCTGTTTTTT. Translation: CASSARRVSVGGELFF.

This clone was seen a handful of times. CDR3 sequence reads: CASSHRRVWEANVLTF. CDR3 nucleotides: TGTGCCAGTAGTCACAGGAGGGTCTGGGAGGCCAACGTCCTGACTTTC. The rearrangement uses TRBV19 and TRBJ2-6; D is perhaps TRBD2 (6 bases). The CDR3 is 16 amino acids. Germline CDR1 is LNHDA and CDR2 is SQIVND (reference sequence). V lost 5 bases, J lost 6 bases, and 17 bases lay in between.

This chain joins TRBV6-5 and TRBJ1-1; D call uncertain. Germline CDR1 reads MNHEY; CDR2 reads SVGAGI. The CDR3 is made up of 12 amino acids. Trimming took 2 bases from V and 3 from J, leaving 4 bases between them. The CDR3 is CASSYGYTEAFF. In DNA form, the CDR3 reads TGTGCCAGCAGTTACGGGTACACTGAAGCTTTCTTT.

The chain links TRBV9 to TRBJ2-7; the D gene is possibly TRBD1 (6 bases). CDR3 length: 14 residues. CDR1 is SGDLS, CDR2 YYNGEE, per germline. With 4 bases removed from V and 6 bases from J, the gap between germline ends came to 17 bases. CDR3 sequence reads: CASSSYGTTSEQYF. The CDR3 DNA reads as TGTGCCAGCAGCTCGTACGGGACAACTAGCGAGCAGTACTTC.

This clone turned up a few times. The chain is built from TRBV2 and TRBJ2-7; D call uncertain. V lost 3 bases to trimming and J lost 6 bases, with 6 bases between them. Germline CDR1 and CDR2: SNHLY and FYNNEI. The CDR3 consists of 11 residues. CDR3 amino acids: CASSEQAEQYF. DNA for the CDR3: TGTGCCAGCAGTGAGCAGGCCGAGCAGTACTTC. The complete variable domain, with remaining parts taken from reference TRBV2 and TRBJ2-7, reads EPEVTQTPSHQVTQMGQEVILRCVPISNHLYFYWYRQILGQKVEFLVSFYNNEISEKSEIFDDQFSVERPDGSNFTLKIRSTKLEDSAMYFCASSEQAEQYFGPGTRLTVT.

V and J are TRBV5-1 and TRBJ2-2; the D is unclear. The V gene's germline CDR1 is SGHRS and CDR2 YFSETQ. The CDR3 runs to 13 residues. V was clipped by 3 bases and J by 1 base, with 4 bases between them. The CDR3 DNA is TGCGCCAGCAGCTCGATGAACACCGGGGAGCTGTTTTTT. This gives the protein CASSSMNTGELFF.

This clone was recorded a few times. This chain uses TRBV10-3 with TRBJ2-7; 10 bases are a match to TRBD1. V dropped 6 bases and J dropped 1; count of bases not matched to a gene: 3. The CDR3 sequence is 14 residues long. The germline CDR1 and CDR2 sequences are ENHRY and SYGVKD. The CDR3 is CAIREGQGSYEQYF. In DNA, the CDR3 is TGTGCCATCAGGGAGGGACAGGGGTCCTACGAGCAGTACTTC.

The chain recombines TRBV4-1 with TRBJ2-3; the D gene is possibly TRBD1 (5 bases). CDR1 is MGHRA and CDR2 is YSYEKL in the germline V gene. V was clipped by 4 bases and J by 5 bases, with 19 bases between them. The CDR3 extends over 16 amino acids. This chain's CDR3 is CASSREQVPSGDTQYF. The CDR3 nucleotides read TGCGCCAGCAGCCGCGAACAGGTTCCCTCGGGAGATACGCAGTATTTT.

This clone was seen more than once but under ten times. V is TRBV28 and J is TRBJ2-1, with 9 nucleotides matching TRBD1. V dropped 4 bases and J dropped 4; count of bases not matched to a gene: 5. The CDR3 runs to 15 residues. Germline V gives CDR1 MDHEN, CDR2 SYDVKM. As DNA, the CDR3 is TGTGCCAGCAGTTCGGGACAGGGAGTGTACAATGAGCAGTTCTTC. Translated, it gives CASSSGQGVYNEQFF.

The chain carries TRBV27 and TRBJ2-7; 8 bases match TRBD1. CDR1 and CDR2 (germline): MNHEY, SMNVEV (reference sequence). V gave up 6 bases and J gave up 5 bases; unmatched junction bases: 6. The CDR3 sequence is 13 residues long. The CDR3 spells CASRSGQDHEQYF. CDR3 bases: TGTGCCAGCAGATCGGGACAGGACCACGAGCAGTACTTC.

The CDR3, as DNA: TGCAGCGTTGAGGGGCTAGCGGGGGGGCCAGTGAAGTTCTTC. This gives the protein CSVEGLAGGPVKFF. The chain combines TRBV29-1 with TRBJ2-1; TRBD2 matches 12 bases. The V and J ends lost 3 bases and 14 bases, in that order; junction bases with no gene match: 11. The CDR3 has 14 residues. Germline CDR1 reads SQVTM; CDR2 reads ANQGSEA.

This clone was observed once. CDR3 sequence (DNA): TGTGCCAGCAGGACGGGTCTGGAGGAGACCCAGTACTTC. Residues: CASRTGLEETQYF. This rearrangement joins TRBV6-5 to TRBJ2-5; D not resolved. The germline V gene encodes CDR1 MNHEY and CDR2 SVGAGI. The CDR3 spans 13 residues. V was clipped by 6 bases and J by 5 bases, with 13 bases between them.

This clone was picked up a small number of times. The chain links TRBV2 to TRBJ2-1, with TRBD1 as a possible D gene (6 bases). This CDR3 contains 13 residues. Per germline, CDR1 SNHLY and CDR2 FYNNEI. Trimming shortened V by 6 bases and J by 5 bases, and 11 bases separated the two germline ends. The DNA of the CDR3 is TGTGCCAGCAGGACAGGATGGGACAATGAGCAGTTCTTC. Translating it yields CASRTGWDNEQFF.

This clone appeared a few times. The genes are TRBV5-1 and TRBJ2-3; tentatively, D is TRBD1 (6 bases). Trimming pared 0 bases from V and 3 bases from J, leaving 11 bases between. Germline CDR1 and CDR2: SGHRS and YFSETQ. The length of the CDR3 is 15 residues. CDR3 protein: CASSLERQGTDTQYF. In DNA, the CDR3 is TGCGCCAGCAGCTTGGAACGGCAGGGGACAGATACGCAGTATTTT.

The chain couples TRBV27 to TRBJ2-5; 8 nucleotides agree with TRBD1. J gave up 5 bases and V 6 bases, and 8 bases lay outside the gene matches. The germline CDR1 and CDR2 sequences are MNHEY and SMNVEV (reference sequence). This CDR3 has 14 amino acids. Here the CDR3 DNA reads TGTGCCAGCAGCTGGACAGGGACAGTGGAGACCCAGTACTTC. Its translation: CASSWTGTVETQYF.